This is a list of T cell receptor beta chains from one sample in a study of T cell changes during pregnancy in multiple sclerosis. Profiled with immunoSEQ multiplex PCR; TCRdb holds only in-frame clones, not every one. The sample includes 70,000 or so clones, around 90% seen only once; the top ten take approximately 0.41%. The sequences come from CD4+ T cells from peripheral blood mononuclear cells, collected before pregnancy. The receptors were sampled from a female donor with multiple sclerosis, enrolled in a pregnancy study. Each CDR3 is given with its conserved first and last residue. The D gene is left open where the match is weak. Some rows mark clone size as missing; the rest say once, few, many or name a class of expanded clone.

clone size	V gene	J gene	D gene	CDR3 protein	CDR3 DNA
-	TRBV30	TRBJ2-7	TRBD1	CAWGFDRAQQYF	TGTGCCTGGGGATTTGACAGGGCTCAGCAGTACTTC
-	TRBV9	TRBJ2-5	-	CASNARGAPPGETQYF	TGTGCCAGCAACGCCCGGGGGGCTCCGCCCGGAGAGACCCAGTACTTC
-	TRBV7-9	TRBJ2-4	-	CASSFSMAKNIQYF	TGTGCCAGCAGCTTTTCAATGGCCAAAAACATTCAGTACTTC
-	TRBV20-1	TRBJ1-1	TRBD1	CSADRGTEAFF	TGCAGTGCTGACAGGGGCACTGAAGCTTTCTTT
-	TRBV29-1	TRBJ2-1	-	CSVRGSYNEQFF	TGCAGCGTTCGAGGTTCCTACAATGAGCAGTTCTTC
-	TRBV19	TRBJ2-1	TRBD2	CASSIWGTSGTNEQFF	TGTGCCAGTAGTATATGGGGGACTAGCGGGACCAATGAGCAGTTCTTC
-	TRBV29-1	TRBJ2-6	TRBD1	CSVESGTGFAGANVLTF	TGCAGCGTTGAAAGCGGGACAGGGTTCGCTGGGGCCAACGTCCTGACTTTC
-	TRBV7-9	TRBJ2-1	-	CASSLRPGLVSEQFF	TGTGCCAGCAGCTTGCGACCCGGGTTGGTGAGTGAGCAGTTCTTC
-	TRBV7-8	TRBJ1-1	TRBD1	CASSLIRRQGRSTEAFF	TGTGCCAGCAGCTTAATTCGGAGACAGGGGCGGAGTACTGAAGCTTTCTTT
-	TRBV11-1	TRBJ1-2	-	CASSLGDVASFYGYTF	TGTGCCAGCAGTTTGGGAGACGTTGCGTCCTTTTATGGCTACACCTTC
-	TRBV7-8	TRBJ2-3	-	CASSRGGFTDTQYF	TGTGCCAGCAGCCGAGGGGGTTTCACAGATACGCAGTATTTT
-	TRBV2	TRBJ2-7	TRBD1	CASTPSDRAYEQYF	TGTGCCAGCACCCCCTCCGACAGGGCCTACGAGCAGTACTTC
-	TRBV7-2	TRBJ1-5	-	CASSPTGGNQPQHF	TGTGCCAGCAGCCCAACGGGGGGAAATCAGCCCCAGCATTTT
-	TRBV20-1	TRBJ2-2	-	CSARLTGELFF	TGCAGTGCTAGGTTAACCGGGGAGCTGTTTTTT
few	TRBV30	TRBJ2-3	TRBD1	CAWSRGLTTDTQYF	TGTGCCTGGAGCAGGGGGCTGACGACAGATACGCAGTATTTT
-	TRBV6-5	TRBJ1-1	-	CASQAGAVGNTEAFF	TGTGCCAGTCAGGCTGGGGCAGTCGGGAACACTGAAGCTTTCTTT
-	TRBV28	TRBJ2-5	-	CASSFRLQETQYF	TGTGCCAGCAGTTTCAGGCTGCAAGAGACCCAGTACTTC
-	TRBV19	TRBJ1-4	-	CASSIGQANEKLFF	TGTGCCAGTAGTATTGGACAAGCGAATGAAAAACTGTTTTTT
-	TRBV4-3	TRBJ1-3	-	CASSQETPLIGDTGPSGNTIYF	TGCGCCAGCAGCCAAGAAACTCCTCTGATAGGGGACACCGGACCCTCTGGAAACACCATATATTTT
-	TRBV6-4	TRBJ2-2	-	CASTRDFGTGELFF	TGTGCCAGCACCAGGGACTTCGGAACCGGGGAGCTGTTTTTT
-	TRBV11-3	TRBJ2-7	TRBD1	CASSLGQDLVEQYF	TGTGCCAGCAGCCTTGGACAGGACTTGGTCGAGCAGTACTTC
-	TRBV7-8	TRBJ1-1	-	CASSSGGTEAFF	TGTGCCAGCAGCTCGGGGGGCACTGAAGCTTTCTTT
-	TRBV19	TRBJ2-1	-	CASSIANGRRGNEQFF	TGTGCCAGTAGTATAGCTAATGGCAGGCGAGGGAATGAGCAGTTCTTC
few	TRBV6-6	TRBJ1-3	TRBD1	CASSYLRDSSGNTIYF	TGTGCCAGCAGTTACCTGAGGGACAGCTCTGGAAACACCATATATTTT
-	TRBV7-9	TRBJ2-1	TRBD2	CASNGTSGTQIRDEQFF	TGTGCCAGCAACGGGACTAGCGGGACCCAAATTAGGGATGAGCAGTTCTTC
-	TRBV6-1	TRBJ1-6	-	CASSESRQGNSPLHF	TGTGCCAGCAGTGAAAGTAGGCAGGGTAATTCACCCCTCCACTTT
-	TRBV5-1	TRBJ2-1	TRBD2	CASSPGTLAGSNEQFF	TGCGCCAGCAGCCCCGGGACCCTAGCGGGAAGCAATGAGCAGTTCTTC
-	TRBV18	TRBJ2-1	TRBD2	CASSPVAGNYNEQFF	TGTGCCAGCTCACCTGTAGCGGGGAACTACAATGAGCAGTTCTTC
-	TRBV5-1	TRBJ1-3	-	CASSSDPGTRGSGNTIYF	TGCGCCAGCAGCTCTGACCCCGGGACTCGGGGATCTGGAAACACCATATATTTT
-	TRBV7-3	TRBJ1-2	TRBD1	CASSQGTGSNYGYTF	TGTGCCAGCAGCCAAGGGACAGGCTCTAACTATGGCTACACCTTC
-	TRBV2	TRBJ2-5	-	CASSVGAGTQYF	TGTGCCAGCAGTGTGGGGGCTGGGACCCAGTACTTC
-	TRBV19	TRBJ1-1	-	CASSIKRGTEAFF	TGTGCCAGTAGTATAAAAAGGGGCACTGAAGCTTTCTTT
-	TRBV19	TRBJ2-2	-	CASSSMSRGSGELFF	TGTGCCAGTAGTAGTATGTCTAGAGGGAGCGGGGAGCTGTTTTTT
-	TRBV9	TRBJ1-4	-	CASSGRGQGPEKLFF	TGTGCCAGCAGCGGGAGGGGTCAGGGCCCTGAAAAACTGTTTTTT
-	TRBV2	TRBJ1-6	TRBD1	CASLTGQHYSPLHF	TGTGCCAGCTTGACGGGACAGCATTATTCACCCCTCCACTTT
-	TRBV2	TRBJ2-1	TRBD1	CASNGQGTRGEQFF	TGTGCCAGCAATGGACAGGGGACACGGGGTGAGCAGTTCTTC
-	TRBV7-2	TRBJ1-1	-	CASSLARGAEAFF	TGTGCCAGCAGCTTAGCCCGGGGGGCTGAAGCTTTCTTT
-	TRBV19	TRBJ1-1	-	CASGPRETEAFF	TGTGCCAGCGGTCCCCGGGAGACTGAAGCTTTCTTT
once	TRBV9	TRBJ1-5	TRBD1	CASSVGTGGSQPQHF	TGTGCCAGCAGCGTAGGGACAGGGGGCTCTCAGCCCCAGCATTTT
-	TRBV28	TRBJ2-7	TRBD2	CASSSGLAGSAVDPYEQYF	TGTGCCAGCAGTTCAGGACTAGCGGGATCCGCCGTTGACCCCTACGAGCAGTACTTC
-	TRBV18	TRBJ2-1	TRBD2	CASSSTGTSYSEQFF	TGTGCCAGCTCATCGACGGGGACTAGCTATAGTGAGCAGTTCTTC
-	TRBV19	TRBJ2-1	TRBD2	CASSPPTSGRAGEQFF	TGTGCCAGTAGTCCCCCGACTAGCGGGAGGGCCGGTGAGCAGTTCTTC
-	TRBV29-1	TRBJ2-7	-	CSYLNGVEQYF	TGCAGCTACCTAAACGGGGTCGAGCAGTACTTC
once	TRBV5-6	TRBJ2-1	TRBD2	CASSLALAGMYNEQFF	TGTGCCAGCTCCTTAGCCCTAGCGGGAATGTACAATGAGCAGTTCTTC
-	TRBV28	TRBJ1-2	TRBD1	CASSSTGQYYGYTF	TGTGCCAGCAGTTCCACGGGACAGTACTATGGCTACACCTTC
-	TRBV5-6	TRBJ1-5	TRBD1	CASSHQGGGGNQPQHF	TGTGCCAGCAGCCACCAGGGGGGTGGTGGCAATCAGCCCCAGCATTTT
-	TRBV9	TRBJ1-4	TRBD1	CASSLTGAGEKLFF	TGTGCCAGCAGCTTGACAGGGGCAGGGGAAAAACTGTTTTTT
-	TRBV4-2	TRBJ1-5	TRBD1	CASSQKLQGVFGGPQHF	TGTGCCAGCAGCCAAAAACTACAGGGGGTCTTTGGCGGGCCCCAGCATTTT
-	TRBV6-1	TRBJ1-6	TRBD1	CASSEFGQERSPLHF	TGTGCCAGCAGTGAATTCGGACAGGAGCGTTCACCCCTCCACTTT
-	TRBV28	TRBJ1-1	TRBD1	CASSRPPLTGGRTEAFF	TGTGCCAGCAGTCGACCTCCTTTGACAGGGGGAAGGACTGAAGCTTTCTTT
once	TRBV25-1	TRBJ2-1	-	CASSDSSGPYNEQFF	TGTGCCAGCAGTGATTCTAGTGGTCCCTACAATGAGCAGTTCTTC
-	TRBV30	TRBJ2-3	TRBD2	CAWRRAGDSTDTQYF	TGTGCCTGGAGGCGAGCGGGGGATAGCACAGATACGCAGTATTTT
once	TRBV5-5	TRBJ2-7	TRBD2	CASSLRLAGGLGEQYF	TGTGCCAGCAGCTTGAGACTAGCGGGAGGTCTTGGAGAGCAGTACTTC
-	TRBV29-1	TRBJ1-2	-	CSVEETGQSYGYTF	TGCAGCGTTGAAGAGACAGGACAGAGCTATGGCTACACCTTC
once	TRBV5-8	TRBJ2-7	-	CASSLRGLEQHEQYF	TGTGCCAGCAGCTTGCGGGGGTTGGAGCAACACGAGCAGTACTTC
-	TRBV7-9	TRBJ2-5	TRBD1	CASSLRQGEETQYF	TGTGCCAGCAGCTTACGACAGGGTGAAGAGACCCAGTACTTC
-	TRBV7-3	TRBJ2-5	TRBD2	CASSLGGGRETQYF	TGTGCCAGCAGCTTAGGTGGCGGGAGGGAGACCCAGTACTTC